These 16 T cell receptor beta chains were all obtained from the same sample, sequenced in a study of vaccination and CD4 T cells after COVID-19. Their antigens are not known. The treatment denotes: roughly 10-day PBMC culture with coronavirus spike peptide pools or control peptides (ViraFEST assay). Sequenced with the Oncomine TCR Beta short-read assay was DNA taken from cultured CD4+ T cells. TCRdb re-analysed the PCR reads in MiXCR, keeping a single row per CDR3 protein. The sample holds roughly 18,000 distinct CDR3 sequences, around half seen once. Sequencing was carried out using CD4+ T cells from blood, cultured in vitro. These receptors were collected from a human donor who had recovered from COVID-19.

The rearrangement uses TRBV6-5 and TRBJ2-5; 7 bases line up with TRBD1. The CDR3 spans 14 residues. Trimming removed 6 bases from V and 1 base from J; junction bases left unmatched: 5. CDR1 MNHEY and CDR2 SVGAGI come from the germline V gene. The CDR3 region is CASSYGTAQETQYF. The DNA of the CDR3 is TGTGCCAGCAGCTACGGGACAGCCCAAGAGACCCAGTACTTC.

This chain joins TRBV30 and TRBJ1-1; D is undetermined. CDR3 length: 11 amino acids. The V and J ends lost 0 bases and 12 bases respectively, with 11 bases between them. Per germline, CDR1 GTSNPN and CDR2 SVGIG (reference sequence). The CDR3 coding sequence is TGTGCCTGGAGTGTTTTCGGGAGGCCTTTCTTT. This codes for CAWSVFGRPFF.

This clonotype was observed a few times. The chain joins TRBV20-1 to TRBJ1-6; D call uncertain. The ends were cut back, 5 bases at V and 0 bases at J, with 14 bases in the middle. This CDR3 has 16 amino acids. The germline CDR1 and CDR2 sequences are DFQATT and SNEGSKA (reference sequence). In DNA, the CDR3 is TGCAGTGCTTTCAACCCCGAGAGCTCCTATAATTCACCCCTCCACTTT. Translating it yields CSAFNPESSYNSPLHF.

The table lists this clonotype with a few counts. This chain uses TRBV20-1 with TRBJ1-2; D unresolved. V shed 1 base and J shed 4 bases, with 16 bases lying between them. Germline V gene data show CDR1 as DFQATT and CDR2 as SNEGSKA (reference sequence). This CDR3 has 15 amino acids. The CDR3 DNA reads TGCAGTGCTAGAGTAGACACCCGTAATACCTATGGCTACACCTTC. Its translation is CSARVDTRNTYGYTF.

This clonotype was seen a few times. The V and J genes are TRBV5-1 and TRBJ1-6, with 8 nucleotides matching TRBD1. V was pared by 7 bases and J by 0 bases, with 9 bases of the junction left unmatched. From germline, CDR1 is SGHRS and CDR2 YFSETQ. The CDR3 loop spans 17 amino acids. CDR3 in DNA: TGCGCCAGCCGCGCCGGACAGGGAGGCTCCTATAATTCACCCCTCCACTTT. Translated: CASRAGQGGSYNSPLHF.

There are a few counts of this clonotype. The CDR3 sequence is CAPGGKTVTTYEQYF. CDR3 DNA sequence: TGTGCCCCCGGCGGGAAAACAGTCACCACCTACGAGCAGTACTTC. The V call is TRBV6-7, the J call TRBJ2-7; a possible D gene is TRBD2 (6 bases). TRBV6-7 belongs to the ORF category, with a function that is uncertain. Trimming took off 11 bases at V and 2 bases at J, with 22 bases between the two ends. This CDR3 spans 15 amino acids.

CDR3: CASSIRTGGGNQPQHF. The DNA for the CDR3 is TGTGCCAGTAGTATAAGGACAGGGGGCGGGAATCAGCCCCAGCATTTT. The genes are TRBV19 and TRBJ1-5; 11 bases fit TRBD1. The germline CDR1 and CDR2 sequences are LNHDA and SQIVND (reference sequence). V trimming: 2 bases; J trimming: 4 bases; junction bases outside the gene matches: 4. The CDR3 is 16 residues long.

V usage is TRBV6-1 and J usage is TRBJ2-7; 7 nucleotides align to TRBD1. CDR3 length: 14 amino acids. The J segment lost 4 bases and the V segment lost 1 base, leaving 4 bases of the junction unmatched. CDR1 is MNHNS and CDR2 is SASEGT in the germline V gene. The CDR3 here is CASSEVTGRYEQYF. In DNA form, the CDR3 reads TGTGCCAGCAGTGAAGTGACAGGGCGGTACGAGCAGTACTTC.

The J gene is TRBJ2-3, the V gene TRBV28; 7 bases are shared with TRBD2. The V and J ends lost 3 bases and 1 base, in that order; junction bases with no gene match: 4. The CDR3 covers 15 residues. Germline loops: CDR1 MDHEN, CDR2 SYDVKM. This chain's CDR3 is CASSLGGKGTDTQYF. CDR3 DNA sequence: TGTGCCAGCAGTTTGGGAGGGAAAGGCACAGATACGCAGTATTTT.

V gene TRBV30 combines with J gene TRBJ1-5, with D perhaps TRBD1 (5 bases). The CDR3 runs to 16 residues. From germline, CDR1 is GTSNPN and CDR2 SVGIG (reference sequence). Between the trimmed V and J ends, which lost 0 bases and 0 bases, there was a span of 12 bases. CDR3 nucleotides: TGTGCCTGGAGTGTAGAGGGAAGGGGTAGCAATCAGCCCCAGCATTTT. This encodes CAWSVEGRGSNQPQHF.

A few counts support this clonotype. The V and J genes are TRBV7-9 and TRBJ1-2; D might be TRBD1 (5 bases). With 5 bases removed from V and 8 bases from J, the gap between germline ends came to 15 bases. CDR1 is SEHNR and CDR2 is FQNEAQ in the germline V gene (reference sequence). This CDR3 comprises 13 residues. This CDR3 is CASSPSSGDGYTF. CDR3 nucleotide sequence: TGTGCCAGCAGCCCCTCGTCGGGGGACGGCTACACCTTC. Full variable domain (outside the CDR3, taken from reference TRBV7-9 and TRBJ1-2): DTGVSQNPRHKITKRGQNVTFRCDPISEHNRLYWYRQTLGQGPEFLTYFQNEAQLEKSRLLSDRFSAERPKGSFSTLEIQRTEQGDSAMYLCASSPSSGDGYTFGSGTRLTVV.

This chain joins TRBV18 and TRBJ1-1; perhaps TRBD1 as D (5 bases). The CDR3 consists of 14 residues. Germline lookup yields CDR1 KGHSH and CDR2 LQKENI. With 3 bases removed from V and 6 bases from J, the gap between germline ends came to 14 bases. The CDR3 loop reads CASSPREGEAEAFF. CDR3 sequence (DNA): TGTGCCAGCTCACCTCGGGAAGGGGAAGCTGAAGCTTTCTTT.

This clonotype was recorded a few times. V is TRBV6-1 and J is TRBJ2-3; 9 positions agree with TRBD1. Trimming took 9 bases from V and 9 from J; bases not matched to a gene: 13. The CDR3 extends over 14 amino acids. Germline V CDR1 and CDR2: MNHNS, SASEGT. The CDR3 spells CASKGQGLLGTQYF. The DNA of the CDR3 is TGTGCCAGTAAGGGACAGGGCCTACTGGGGACGCAGTATTTT.

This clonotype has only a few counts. The CDR3 DNA sequence: TGCAGTGCTCTTCACCCAGGGGTGGCCACTGAAGCTTTCTTT. It encodes CSALHPGVATEAFF. The J gene is TRBJ1-1, the V gene TRBV20-1; weak D call: TRBD1 (6 bases). Trimming removed 5 bases at V and 4 bases at J, with 17 bases between. Germline V gives CDR1 DFQATT, CDR2 SNEGSKA (reference sequence). The CDR3 loop spans 14 amino acids.

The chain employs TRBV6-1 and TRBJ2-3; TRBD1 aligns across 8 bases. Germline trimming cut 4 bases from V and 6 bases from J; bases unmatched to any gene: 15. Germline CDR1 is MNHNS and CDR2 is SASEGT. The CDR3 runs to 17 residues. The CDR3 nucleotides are TGTGCCAGCAGTGGGTCGGCCAGGGGGCTTAGATTTGATACGCAGTATTTT. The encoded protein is CASSGSARGLRFDTQYF.

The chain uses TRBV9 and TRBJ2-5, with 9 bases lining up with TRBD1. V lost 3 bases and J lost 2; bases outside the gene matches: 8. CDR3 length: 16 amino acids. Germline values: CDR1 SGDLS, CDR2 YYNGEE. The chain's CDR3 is CASSARQGVGQETQYF. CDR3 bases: TGTGCCAGCAGCGCAAGACAGGGGGTGGGGCAAGAGACCCAGTACTTC.